One T cell receptor (beta chain) is described in this entry. No qualities accompany the bases; no much larger clone lies one base away. The data stem from a study of graft-versus-host responses after intestinal transplantation (dated by TCRdb to the early 2020s). Looking at the study overall: Recipients received multivisceral, liver-intestinal, or isolated intestinal transplants. All recipients received anti-thymocyte globulin induction followed by maintenance tacrolimus and steroids for three to four years. Graft-versus-host and host-versus-graft alloreactive T cell clones were tracked in the graft, circulation and bone marrow after intestinal transplantation using bulk TCR-beta CDR3 sequencing. Alloreactive clones were identified by sequencing pre-transplant mixed lymphocyte reaction products and comparing them with unstimulated pre-transplant donor and recipient T cells. The cohort enrolled about two dozen intestinal transplant recipients, one of whom was a retransplant, and a few patients without pretransplant specimens were excluded. A peak of at least 4% donor T cells among recipient peripheral blood mononuclear cells was the definition used for donor T cell macrochimerism. Rather than going through the commercial service, samples from three later patients were sequenced in-house on an Illumina MiSeq and processed with MiXCR. On the study overall, not on this receptor specifically: Patients with donor T cell macrochimerism had high GvH to HvG T cell clonal ratios in their allografts. GvH clones were found in recipient bone marrow, and some of the GvH clones appeared earlier in ileal mucosa or blood, which is consistent with an intestinal mucosal origin. The conclusions were limited by the relatively low number and heterogeneity of the intestinal transplant patients. Early after transplant, peak levels of circulating GvH clones were associated with declines in HvG clones.

Receptor amplification or capture employed the immunoSEQ multiplex PCR assay. For most patients, genomic DNA was isolated with the Qiagen DNeasy Blood and Tissue Kit and shipped frozen to Adaptive Biotechnologies for TCR sequencing. For most patients, high-throughput TCR-beta CDR3 sequencing of genomic DNA was performed by Adaptive Biotechnologies. The published analysis was carried out like this. Adaptive's ImmunoSEQ software was the source of the TCR sequencing data for fewer than 20 patients, while a few other patients were processed with MiXCR and VDJtools. To correct CD4 versus CD8 sorting errors, sequences present in both subsets at a frequency ratio below 5:1 were removed. Because the origin of CDR3 nucleotide sequences shared between donor and recipient could not be assigned, those sequences were removed. To be classed as alloreactive, a clone needed at least 2-fold expansion over unstimulated cells and a minimum CFSE-low frequency of 0.002% (template counts) or 0.001% (read counts). A clone was considered mappable if detected in the sequenced pre-transplant spleen, lymph node, or MLR CFSE-low populations of the donor or recipient. Cumulative frequency of alloreactive clones was calculated as a percentage of all sequences weighted by copy number. TCRdb retrieved this table from immuneACCESS and kept in-frame rearrangements only. Not all clones are present; in checked studies, unresolved V genes account for under half, and no reason is known for the remainder. V and J calls and clone size are given by that table; D and trimming were obtained from the DNA. Recorded for this sample are 13,000 or so clones; about 36% of them occurred a single time. 1.1% of the sample is in the top ten clones.

This specimen's time point label, per the study, means: cells obtained before transplantation from donor or recipient. In mixed lymphocyte reactions, approximately 200,000 CFSE-labeled pre-transplant responders were plated with approximately 200,000 irradiated violet-dye-labeled stimulators and cultured for less than seven days. After the mixed lymphocyte reaction, proliferating CD3+CD4+CFSE-low and CD3+CD8+CFSE-low responder cells were FACS-sorted on a BD Influx sorter. CDR1 SGHTA and CDR2 FQGNSA were looked up in the germline V gene. The germline V and J ends show losses of 4 bases and 1 base respectively, and no gene match explains 3 bases of the junction. The CDR3 measures 16 amino acids from cysteine to phenylalanine. Only CDR3 DNA is held: 48 bases, read in frame from base 1.

This TCR was recovered from a human patient who received an intestinal transplant. The chain joins TRBV7-2 to TRBJ2-5, with 13 junctional bases fitting TRBD2. This specimen was alloreactive CD4+ T cells from a mixed lymphocyte reaction culture, taken before intestinal transplant. The cell subset or site label here, explained by the study, means: CFSE-low proliferating T cells sorted from approximately 6-day pre-transplant mixed lymphocyte reaction (GvH or HvG direction). The DNA is TGTGCCAGCAGCTGGGGGACTAGCGGGATCCAAGAGACCCAGTACTTC. Its protein reads: CASSWGTSGIQETQYF.